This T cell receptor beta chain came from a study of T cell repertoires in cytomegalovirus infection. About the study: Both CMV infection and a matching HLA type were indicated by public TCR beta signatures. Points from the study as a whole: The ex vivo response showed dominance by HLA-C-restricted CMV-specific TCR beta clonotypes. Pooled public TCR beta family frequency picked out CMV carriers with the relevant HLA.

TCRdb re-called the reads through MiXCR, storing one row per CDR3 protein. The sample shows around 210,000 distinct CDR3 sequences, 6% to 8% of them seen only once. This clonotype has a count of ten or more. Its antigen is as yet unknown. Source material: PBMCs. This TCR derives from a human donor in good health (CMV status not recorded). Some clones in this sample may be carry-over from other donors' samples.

The CDR3 coding sequence is TGTGCCAGCAGTTCAGTGACAGGGAGGGAGACCCAGTACTTC. Protein sequence: CASSSVTGRETQYF. The chain recombines TRBV6-1 with TRBJ2-5; a weak D match, TRBD1 (7 bases). Trimming took off 5 bases at V and 5 bases at J, with 15 bases between the two ends. The germline CDR1 and CDR2 sequences are MNHNS and SASEGT. The CDR3 runs to 14 residues.